This TCR beta chain was documented in a study of technical replicates of blood from a handful of donors. Only in-frame clones appear in the TCRdb table, and some are missing; sequencing was by immunoSEQ multiplex PCR. The table records more than 45,000 clones, roughly 91% of them present only once. The sequenced material came from PBMCs. The sequence was collected from a human donor in good health. Some clones in this sample may be carry-over from other donors' samples.

CDR3 nucleotide sequence: TGCGCCAGCAGCCCCCGGCGGGGTAGCGGGAGGGCCAATGAGCAGTTCTTC. It codes for CASSPRRGSGRANEQFF. The chain uses TRBV5-1 and TRBJ2-1, with 11 bases that match TRBD2. Germline lookup yields CDR1 SGHRS and CDR2 YFSETQ. The CDR3 is made up of 17 amino acids. The junction had 12 bases not matched to a gene; V was cut back by 4 bases and J by 6 bases.